These 20 T cell receptor beta chains originate from one sample sequenced in a study of blood T cell repertoires in COVID-19. TCRdb's copy holds only in-frame clones and misses some; the assay was immunoSEQ multiplex PCR. The data hold roughly 100,000 clones, with 80% to 95% observed a single time. What was sequenced was peripheral blood. The receptors originated from a man aged 18 to 29 with acute or convalescent COVID-19.

The chain joins TRBV20-1 to TRBJ2-5, with a weak D call TRBD1 (6 bases). Germline CDR1 and CDR2: DFQATT and SNEGSKA (reference sequence). The CDR3 covers 15 residues. V shed 3 bases and J shed 3 bases, with 17 bases lying between them. CDR3: CSASLDSPGKETQYF. CDR3 coding DNA: TGCAGTGCTAGTTTGGACAGCCCGGGAAAAGAGACCCAGTACTTC.

V and J are TRBV14 and TRBJ2-7, with 14 positions matching TRBD2. Germline assignment: CDR1 SGHDN and CDR2 FVKESK. The CDR3 spans 19 residues. V was clipped by 2 bases and J by 4 bases; unmatched bases: 13. CDR3 in amino acids: CASSQLPRGTSGSVYEQYF. The CDR3 DNA is TGTGCCAGCAGCCAACTGCCCCGCGGGACTAGCGGGAGTGTTTACGAGCAGTACTTC.

The chain is built from TRBV6-1 and TRBJ2-3; D gene ambiguous. Germline V lookup: CDR1 MNHNS, CDR2 SASEGT. The length of the CDR3 is 13 residues. Trimming pared 1 base from V and 4 bases from J, leaving 6 bases between. The CDR3 reads CASSEVRADTQYF. For the CDR3, the DNA is TGTGCCAGCAGTGAAGTAAGAGCAGATACGCAGTATTTT.

Here the CDR3 DNA reads TGTGCCTGGAGTGTGCGTCAGGGGTTCGGTCAGCCCCAGCATTTT. Residues: CAWSVRQGFGQPQHF. This chain connects TRBV30 to TRBJ1-5; D perhaps matches TRBD1 (6 bases). The CDR3 sequence is 15 residues long. The V and J ends lost 0 bases and 6 bases respectively, with 15 bases between them. Germline values: CDR1 GTSNPN, CDR2 SVGIG (reference sequence).

The chain has TRBV24-1 and TRBJ2-1; no definite D call. The V gene lost 5 bases and the J gene lost 7 bases, with 8 bases spanning the gap. CDR1 is KGHDR and CDR2 is SFDVKD in the germline V gene. The CDR3 has 12 residues. For the CDR3, the DNA is TGTGCCACCAGTGGTCAAGCGAATGAGCAGTTCTTC. Protein: CATSGQANEQFF.

The chain joins TRBV7-6 to TRBJ1-6; D might be TRBD1 (5 bases). V lost 5 bases and J lost 13, with 15 bases in between. Germline CDR1 SGHVS, CDR2 FNYEAQ. The CDR3 has 13 amino acids. The DNA of the CDR3 is TGTGCCAGCAGCCCCGCCGGGGGGTCCCCCCTCCACTTT. It yields the protein CASSPAGGSPLHF.

The chain links TRBV11-2 to TRBJ1-3; possibly TRBD1 for D (6 bases). This CDR3 is 16 amino acids long. CDR1 and CDR2 from the germline V gene are SGHAT and FQNNGV. The V end was cut by 1 base, the J end by 0 bases, with 10 bases between. CDR3 sequence (DNA): TGTGCCAGCAGCTTAGGCAGGGGCCCCTCTGGAAACACCATATATTTT. It translates to CASSLGRGPSGNTIYF.

J is TRBJ2-3 and V is TRBV13; TRBD1 matches 7 bases. With V trimmed by 7 bases and J by 2 bases, 12 bases remained unmatched. CDR3 size: 16 residues. Germline V lookup: CDR1 PRHDT, CDR2 FYEKMQ (reference sequence). In DNA, the CDR3 is TGTGCCAGCACCCAGATGCAGGGACAGAACACAGATACGCAGTATTTT. It codes for CASTQMQGQNTDTQYF. The full variable domain, completed using reference TRBV13 and TRBJ2-3, is AAGVIQSPRHLIKEKRETATLKCYPIPRHDTVYWYQQGPGQDPQFLISFYEKMQSDKGSIPDRFSAQQFSDYHSELNMSSLELGDSALYFCASTQMQGQNTDTQYFGPGTRLTVL.

The chain recombines TRBV25-1 with TRBJ1-5, with 7 bases identical to TRBD1. Per germline, CDR1 MGHDK and CDR2 SYGVNS. Trimming cost V 5 bases and J 0 bases; bases outside gene matches: 7. This CDR3 has 16 residues. CDR3 sequence: CASSPPGQHSNQPQHF. CDR3 nucleotide sequence: TGTGCCAGCAGTCCACCGGGACAGCATAGCAATCAGCCCCAGCATTTT.

This rearrangement joins TRBV3-1 (or the pseudogene TRBV3-2) to TRBJ1-2; 8 bases align to TRBD1. The CDR3 sequence is 15 residues long. From germline, CDR1 is LGHDT and CDR2 YNNKEL (reference sequence). V lost 4 bases to trimming and J lost 4 bases; unmatched junction nucleotides: 8. CDR3 nucleotide sequence: TGTGCCAGCAGCCCCTTGACAGGGGAGACCTATGGCTACACCTTC. It specifies CASSPLTGETYGYTF.

The genes are TRBV19 and TRBJ2-1, with D perhaps TRBD1 (6 bases). Trimming removed 8 bases at V and 6 bases at J, with 17 bases between. Looked up from germline, CDR1 is LNHDA and CDR2 is SQIVND (reference sequence). The length of the CDR3 is 14 residues. This CDR3 is CASSNRANINEQFF. CDR3 sequence (DNA): TGTGCCAGTTCCAACAGGGCAAATATCAATGAGCAGTTCTTC.

The chain is built from TRBV27 and TRBJ1-4; 10 nucleotides agree with TRBD1. In germline, CDR1 is MNHEY, CDR2 SMNVEV (reference sequence). V shed 3 bases, J shed 8 bases, and the junction held 21 bases outside the gene matches. The CDR3 is made up of 20 amino acids. The CDR3 reads CASSFLPPGHRQGAREKLFF. The CDR3 region has the DNA TGTGCCAGCAGTTTCCTACCCCCCGGACATCGACAGGGGGCAAGGGAAAAACTGTTTTTT. The variable domain in full, with the rest retrieved from reference TRBV27 and TRBJ1-4, is EAQVTQNPRYLITVTGKKLTVTCSQNMNHEYMSWYRQDPGLGLRQIYYSMNVEVTDKGDVPEGYKVSRKEKRNFPLILESPSPNQTSLYFCASSFLPPGHRQGAREKLFFGSGTQLSVL.

This rearrangement joins TRBV5-4 to TRBJ2-2, with 7 bases fitting TRBD1. The germline gives CDR1 SGHNT, CDR2 YYREEE (reference sequence). The CDR3 runs to 17 residues. Unmatched junction bases numbered 10, after V lost 0 bases and J lost 5 bases. The CDR3 nucleotides are TGTGCCAGCAGCTTGGAAAGTAGGGGGCGGTTGACCGGGGAGCTGTTTTTT. It codes for CASSLESRGRLTGELFF. The whole variable domain, filled in from reference TRBV5-4 and TRBJ2-2, reads ETGVTQSPTHLIKTRGQQVTLRCSSQSGHNTVSWYQQALGQGPQFIFQYYREEENGRGNFPPRFSGLQFPNYSSELNVNALELDDSALYLCASSLESRGRLTGELFFGEGSRLTVL.

The J gene is TRBJ2-2, the V gene TRBV6-1; 10 bases map to TRBD2. The germline CDR1 and CDR2 sequences are MNHNS and SASEGT. The ends lost 2 bases at V and 0 bases at J; junction bases unmatched: 6. CDR3 size: 18 residues. CDR3 loop: CASSELAGVFANTGELFF. The CDR3 coding sequence is TGTGCCAGCAGTGAACTAGCGGGAGTTTTCGCGAACACCGGGGAGCTGTTTTTT.

The chain carries TRBV27 and TRBJ1-1, with 9 bases that match TRBD1. Germline V gene sequence: CDR1 MNHEY, CDR2 SMNVEV (reference sequence). The CDR3 has 17 amino acids. V trimming: 4 bases; J trimming: 0 bases; junction bases outside the gene matches: 9. The CDR3 bases are TGTGCCAGCAGTTCCCACCTCGACAGGGGGATGAACACTGAAGCTTTCTTT. It translates to CASSSHLDRGMNTEAFF.

The chain is built from TRBV19 and TRBJ1-1; D possibly corresponds to TRBD1 (5 bases). Trimming removed 8 bases at V and 1 base at J, with 8 bases between. The germline V gene has CDR1 LNHDA and CDR2 SQIVND (reference sequence). This CDR3 spans 12 amino acids. CDR3 in DNA: TGTGCCAGTTTGCAGGGGAACACTGAAGCTTTCTTT. It yields the protein CASLQGNTEAFF.

The genes are TRBV3-1 (or the pseudogene TRBV3-2) and TRBJ1-3, with TRBD1 matching 8 bases. V dropped 5 bases and J dropped 4; count of bases not matched to a gene: 4. CDR3 length: 14 residues. The germline CDR1 and CDR2 sequences are LGHDT and YNNKEL (reference sequence). CDR3 loop: CASSLRDRGNTIYF. The DNA of the CDR3 is TGTGCCAGCAGCTTAAGGGACAGGGGAAACACCATATATTTT.

The table lists this clone with a count of one. The chain uses TRBV5-1 and TRBJ2-7, with 10 bases matching TRBD2. This CDR3 comprises 19 residues. With V trimmed by 4 bases and J by 2 bases, 18 bases remained unmatched. Per germline, CDR1 SGHRS and CDR2 YFSETQ. CDR3 in amino acids: CASSVGTGKTSGLTYEQYF. The DNA of the CDR3 is TGCGCCAGCAGCGTTGGAACGGGGAAGACTAGCGGGCTTACCTACGAGCAGTACTTC.

The table lists this clone with a few counts. This rearrangement joins TRBV18 to TRBJ1-2; perhaps TRBD1 as D (5 bases). The CDR3 totals 15 residues. The V gene's germline CDR1 is KGHSH and CDR2 LQKENI. Trimming shortened V by 4 bases and J by 2 bases, and 14 bases separated the two germline ends. CDR3 amino acids: CASSLQGAFNYGYTF. DNA for the CDR3: TGTGCCAGCTCACTTCAGGGCGCCTTCAACTATGGCTACACCTTC.

This chain joins TRBV10-3 and TRBJ1-1; D not resolved. From germline, CDR1 is ENHRY and CDR2 SYGVKD. The CDR3 runs to 14 residues. The germline V and J ends were trimmed by 4 bases and 2 bases, with 11 bases remaining between them. Written as DNA, the CDR3 is TGTGCCATCAGTGCTCGGAGCCCCAACACTGAAGCTTTCTTT. Its translation: CAISARSPNTEAFF.